This T cell receptor (beta chain) came from a study of cytotoxic CD8 clonotypes in ibrutinib-treated CLL. Only in-frame clones appear in the TCRdb table, and some are missing; sequencing was by immunoSEQ multiplex PCR. In the table there are more than 300,000 clones, around four fifths of which are singletons. The CDR3 is 16 amino acids. Germline CDR1 is SGHDN and CDR2 is FVKESK. The ends lost 1 base at V and 5 bases at J; junction bases unmatched: 6. This clonotype was obtained from a human donor with chronic lymphocytic leukemia. The sample was PBMCs, taken before ibrutinib treatment. The gene calls are TRBV14 and TRBJ2-3; 10 bases are shared with TRBD2. The CDR3 DNA reads as TGTGCCAGCAGCCAAGTAAAAAGACTAGCGGGAGATACGCAGTATTTT. This sequence encodes CASSQVKRLAGDTQYF. The full variable domain, rest sourced from reference TRBV14 and TRBJ2-3, is EAGVTQFPSHSVIEKGQTVTLRCDPISGHDNLYWYRRVMGKEIKFLLHFVKESKQDESGMPNNRFLAERTGGTYSTLKVQPAELEDSGVYFCASSQVKRLAGDTQYFGPGTRLTVL.